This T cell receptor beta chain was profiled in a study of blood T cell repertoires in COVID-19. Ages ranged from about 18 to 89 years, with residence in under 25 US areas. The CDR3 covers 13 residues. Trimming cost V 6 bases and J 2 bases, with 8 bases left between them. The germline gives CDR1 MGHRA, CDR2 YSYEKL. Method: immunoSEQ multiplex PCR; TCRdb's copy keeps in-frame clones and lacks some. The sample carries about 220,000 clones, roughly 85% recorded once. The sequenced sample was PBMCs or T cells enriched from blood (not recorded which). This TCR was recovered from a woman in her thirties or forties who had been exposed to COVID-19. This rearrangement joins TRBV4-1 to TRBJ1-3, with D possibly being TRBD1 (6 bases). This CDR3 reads CASRTGTGNTIYF. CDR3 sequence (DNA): TGCGCCAGCAGAACAGGGACTGGAAACACCATATATTTT.